This T cell receptor (beta chain) is drawn from a study of CD8 T cells in ankylosing spondylitis. This CDR3 contains 14 residues. Germline trimming cut 6 bases from V and 3 bases from J; bases unmatched to any gene: 4. From germline, CDR1 is DFQATT and CDR2 SNEGSKA (reference sequence). Overall study findings and caveats: Blood of patients with ankylosing spondylitis appeared to be characterized by a TCR beta motif of about eight highly homologous variants.

MiXCR, run by TCRdb on the 5' RACE reads, gives a single entry per CDR3 protein. This sample has about 170,000 distinct CDR3 sequences, with about 18% found just once. This clonotype has ten or more counts. Its antigen is unidentified. The genes are TRBV20-1 and TRBJ2-1, with TRBD2 identical over 11 bases. Input material: blood, either unsorted or a sorted T cell fraction (not recorded which). This TCR came from a male donor with ankylosing spondylitis or in good health (not recorded which). As DNA, the CDR3 is TGCAGTGCACCCGGGACTAGCGGCTACAATGAGCAGTTCTTC. Amino acid sequence: CSAPGTSGYNEQFF.